A single sample gave rise to the 26 T cell receptor beta chains below, sequenced in a study of T cells after yellow fever vaccination. TCRdb recomputed calls from the 5' RACE reads with MiXCR, one row per CDR3 protein. The data hold 300,000 or so distinct CDR3 sequences, with roughly 4.3% observed a single time. The sample consisted of PBMCs, taken 5 days after the yellow fever booster vaccination. These receptors were collected from a man aged 18-30 years who received the YFV17D yellow fever vaccine.

This clonotype was counted only a few times. The V and J genes are TRBV21-1 and TRBJ1-2. TRBV21-1 is designated a pseudogene. The CDR3 covers 12 residues. CDR3 residues: CASSKEEYGYTF. CDR3 nucleotides: TGTGCCAGCAGCAAGGAGGAGTATGGCTACACCTTC.

This clonotype was counted between two and nine times. This chain links TRBV4-1 with TRBJ2-1; no clear D gene. The CDR3 is 11 residues long. V gave up 9 bases and J gave up 5 bases, with 8 bases separating them. Germline CDR1 reads MGHRA; CDR2 reads YSYEKL. CDR3 bases: TGCGCCAGTGGGGTAGACAATGAGCAGTTCTTC. This codes for CASGVDNEQFF.

V and J are TRBV20-1 and TRBJ1-6; 8 bases fit TRBD1. Germline CDR1 is DFQATT and CDR2 is SNEGSKA (reference sequence). The CDR3 extends over 13 amino acids. With V trimmed by 5 bases and J by 5 bases, 2 bases remained unmatched. DNA for the CDR3: TGCAGTGCTCCGGGACAGGATAATTCACCCCTCCACTTT. It is translated as CSAPGQDNSPLHF.

In this sample, this clonotype turned up many times. The chain recombines TRBV3-1 with TRBJ2-5, with D perhaps TRBD1 (6 bases). Trimming shortened V by 4 bases and J by 2 bases, and 17 bases separated the two germline ends. CDR3 length equals 16 residues. In germline, CDR1 is LGHDT, CDR2 YNNKEL (reference sequence). CDR3 coding DNA: TGTGCCAGCAGCCCACCCCCGACGAGGGGGCAAGAGACCCAGTACTTC. As protein: CASSPPPTRGQETQYF.

This clonotype appeared a few times. The chain joins TRBV6-5 to TRBJ2-5; 8 nucleotides agree with TRBD1. CDR1 and CDR2 from the germline V gene are MNHEY and SVGAGI. There are 18 residues in the CDR3. Unmatched junction bases numbered 16, after V lost 2 bases and J lost 5 bases. CDR3 DNA sequence: TGTGCCAGCAGTTACAGGGGATTAGGGCAGGGGGCACGGGAGACCCAGTACTTC. This encodes CASSYRGLGQGARETQYF.

This clonotype has a handful of counts. V and J are TRBV7-6 and TRBJ2-5; tentative D call: TRBD2 (6 bases). The CDR3 has 12 residues. The V gene's germline CDR1 is SGHVS and CDR2 FNYEAQ. V was pared by 7 bases and J by 9 bases, with 15 bases between. DNA of the CDR3: TGTGCCAGCACCGGCGGGGAGCTGGCCCAGTACTTC. It yields the protein CASTGGELAQYF.

This clonotype has more than one count but fewer than ten. The chain combines TRBV28 with TRBJ1-2; no firm D call. The CDR3 is 14 residues long. V lost 6 bases and J lost 1, with 12 bases in between. Germline CDR1 MDHEN, CDR2 SYDVKM. CDR3 sequence reads: CASRREALNYGYTF. In nucleotides, the CDR3 is TGTGCCAGCAGGCGGGAGGCCCTTAACTATGGCTACACCTTC.

A few counts support this clonotype. This chain connects TRBV6-5 to TRBJ1-6; no reliable D call. V lost 1 base, J lost 9 bases, and 10 bases lay in between. CDR1 is MNHEY and CDR2 is SVGAGI in the germline V gene. CDR3 length equals 14 residues. The CDR3 DNA reads as TGTGCCAGCAGTTACTGGCGGTCTGTTTCACCCCTCCACTTT. Residues: CASSYWRSVSPLHF.

V is TRBV12-5 and J is TRBJ1-1; D not certain. V was shortened by 3 bases and J by 4 bases, with 6 bases between the two germline ends. Germline-derived CDR1 and CDR2 are LGHNT and FRNRAP. This CDR3 is built from 12 residues. The DNA of the CDR3 is TGTGCTAGTGGTTTCGCGGTCACTGAAGCTTTCTTT. Translating gives CASGFAVTEAFF.

This clonotype was recorded a few times. V is TRBV7-2 and J is TRBJ2-5; D may be TRBD1 or TRBD2 (6 bases each). The CDR3 has 14 residues. Deletions cut 4 bases from V and 4 bases from J, with 13 bases between. CDR1 and CDR2 (germline): SGHTA, FQGNSA. Here the CDR3 reads CASSSTRGLETQYF. The CDR3 DNA sequence: TGTGCCAGCAGCTCCACCCGGGGGCTAGAGACCCAGTACTTC.

This clonotype was seen only a few times. This rearrangement joins TRBV5-4 to TRBJ2-5; 15 nucleotides agree with TRBD2. This CDR3 comprises 16 residues. J gave up 5 bases and V 4 bases, and 6 bases lay outside the gene matches. Germline CDR1 is SGHNT and CDR2 is YYREEE (reference sequence). The CDR3 region is CASSNSGTSGGETQYF. For the CDR3, the DNA is TGTGCCAGCAGCAATTCCGGGACTAGCGGGGGGGAGACCCAGTACTTC.

This clonotype has only a few counts. The V and J genes are TRBV9 and TRBJ2-5; no clear D gene. The germline gives CDR1 SGDLS, CDR2 YYNGEE. V was cut by 2 bases and J by 4 bases, with 15 bases left in between. CDR3 length: 15 amino acids. CDR3 region: CASSVMSDIAETQYF. The CDR3 DNA reads as TGTGCCAGCAGCGTCATGTCTGATATAGCAGAGACCCAGTACTTC.

The table lists this clonotype with many counts. This chain uses TRBV7-2 with TRBJ2-1, with D possibly being TRBD1 or TRBD2 (6 bases each). V was cut by 7 bases and J by 6 bases, with 13 bases left in between. Germline V gene sequence: CDR1 SGHTA, CDR2 FQGNSA. The CDR3 has 13 amino acids. CDR3 region: CASTVGGRNEQFF. The CDR3 DNA sequence: TGTGCCAGCACCGTGGGGGGCCGCAATGAGCAGTTCTTC.

This clonotype was counted at least ten times. The chain is built from TRBV4-3 and TRBJ1-6; no reliable D call. The CDR3 is 14 amino acids. The germline gives CDR1 LGHNA, CDR2 YSLEER. V lost 3 bases and J 5 bases, leaving 8 bases between the germline ends. CDR3 sequence (DNA): TGCGCCAGCAGCCAGGAGACGGATAATTCACCCCTCCACTTT. It yields the protein CASSQETDNSPLHF.

This clonotype was counted a few times. The chain combines TRBV5-1 with TRBJ2-2; D call uncertain. Trimming stripped 6 bases from V and 5 bases from J, with 11 bases between. Germline V CDR1 and CDR2: SGHRS, YFSETQ. The CDR3 loop spans 13 amino acids. The chain's CDR3 is CASTSGVTGELFF. DNA for the CDR3: TGCGCCAGCACTTCTGGGGTAACCGGGGAGCTGTTTTTT.

The J gene is TRBJ2-7, the V gene TRBV20-1, with 10 bases lining up with TRBD1. The V segment lost 4 bases and the J segment 3 bases; nucleotides outside the gene matches: 9. Germline V lookup: CDR1 DFQATT, CDR2 SNEGSKA (reference sequence). This CDR3 spans 15 amino acids. CDR3 protein: CSATKTGGLLYEQYF. CDR3 sequence (DNA): TGCAGTGCTACAAAGACAGGGGGCCTACTCTACGAGCAGTACTTC.

J is TRBJ2-5 and V is TRBV9; D unclear. V lost 1 base and J 5 bases, leaving 15 bases between the germline ends. This CDR3 comprises 15 residues. Germline values: CDR1 SGDLS, CDR2 YYNGEE. CDR3 residues: CASSVSSDYWETQYF. The CDR3 DNA reads TGTGCCAGCAGCGTATCCTCGGATTACTGGGAGACCCAGTACTTC.

The sample holds a few counts of this clonotype. The rearrangement links TRBV11-2 to TRBJ1-2, with a tentative D call TRBD1 (5 bases). V was pared by 1 base and J by 7 bases, with 10 bases between. This CDR3 spans 13 amino acids. Germline V lookup: CDR1 SGHAT, CDR2 FQNNGV. Written as DNA, the CDR3 is TGTGCCAGCAGCTTAGTCAGGGTGTCTGGCTACACCTTC. Translating it yields CASSLVRVSGYTF.

A few counts support this clonotype. This chain links TRBV27 with TRBJ2-5; 9 bases fit TRBD2. In germline, CDR1 is MNHEY, CDR2 SMNVEV (reference sequence). V shed 7 bases, J shed 0 bases, and the junction held 3 bases outside the gene matches. This CDR3 region has 14 residues. The CDR3 spells CASKRGANQETQYF. DNA of the CDR3: TGTGCCAGCAAGCGGGGGGCGAACCAAGAGACCCAGTACTTC.

This clonotype was detected a few times. The V call is TRBV15, the J call TRBJ1-6, with a weak D call TRBD1 (6 bases). The CDR3 sequence is 15 residues long. Trimming cost V 5 bases and J 6 bases, with 14 bases left between them. Germline V gives CDR1 LNHNV, CDR2 YYDKDF (reference sequence). In DNA form, the CDR3 reads TGTGCCACCAGCTTACACGGACAGTCTAATTCACCCCTCCACTTT. It translates to CATSLHGQSNSPLHF.

Ten or more counts support this clonotype. The rearrangement uses TRBV5-1 and TRBJ2-7, with no clear D. This CDR3 has 15 amino acids. The V gene's germline CDR1 is SGHRS and CDR2 YFSETQ. Trimming stripped 6 bases from V and 3 bases from J, with 19 bases between. For the CDR3, the DNA is TGCGCCAGCACCCCGGGCCCCGGGCAGATCTACGAGCAGTACTTC. It specifies CASTPGPGQIYEQYF. Full variable domain (remainder filled in from reference TRBV5-1 and TRBJ2-7): KAGVTQTPRYLIKTRGQQVTLSCSPISGHRSVSWYQQTPGQGLQFLFEYFSETQRNKGNFPGRFSGRQFSNSRSEMNVSTLELGDSALYLCASTPGPGQIYEQYFGPGTRLTVT.

This clonotype was counted many times. The chain couples TRBV7-9 to TRBJ2-3; D possibly uses TRBD1 or TRBD2 (5 bases each). V was cut by 11 bases and J by 2 bases, with 17 bases left in between. CDR1 is SEHNR and CDR2 is FQNEAQ in the germline V gene (reference sequence). The CDR3 runs 14 residues. As DNA, the CDR3 is TGTGCCGCCGCATATGAGGGGCTCACAGATACGCAGTATTTT. It is translated as CAAAYEGLTDTQYF.

This clonotype was observed many times. The rearrangement uses TRBV7-6 and TRBJ2-5; D is undetermined. Trimming left V 8 bases short and J 5 bases short, with 15 bases between. The germline gives CDR1 SGHVS, CDR2 FNYEAQ. There are 13 residues in the CDR3. The CDR3 DNA follows: TGTGCCAGCGGAAATAAGGGATTGGAGACCCAGTACTTC. Amino acids: CASGNKGLETQYF.

The J gene is TRBJ1-5, the V gene TRBV7-2, with D tentatively TRBD1 (5 bases). The CDR3 consists of 13 residues. CDR1 is SGHTA and CDR2 is FQGNSA in the germline V gene. V was cut by 6 bases and J by 4 bases, with 10 bases left in between. For the CDR3, the DNA is TGTGCCAGCAGATCCAGGGAGAATCAGCCCCAGCATTTT. Translating gives CASRSRENQPQHF.

This clonotype was recorded at least ten times. The chain is built from TRBV29-1 and TRBJ2-1; D not certain. CDR1 and CDR2 from the germline V gene are SQVTM and ANQGSEA. V lost 2 bases and J lost 6, with 14 bases in between. CDR3 length: 14 amino acids. CDR3 coding DNA: TGCAGCGTTGAATTTGGGCGGCGCCGCAATGAGCAGTTCTTC. Amino acid sequence: CSVEFGRRRNEQFF.

The CDR3 protein is CASSFADNTEAFF. The CDR3 region has the DNA TGTGCCAGCAGCTTCGCAGACAACACTGAAGCTTTCTTT. The chain employs TRBV7-2 and TRBJ1-1; D is uncertain. The CDR3 is made up of 13 amino acids. Germline CDR1 and CDR2: SGHTA and FQGNSA. Trimming pared 3 bases from V and 2 bases from J, leaving 7 bases between.